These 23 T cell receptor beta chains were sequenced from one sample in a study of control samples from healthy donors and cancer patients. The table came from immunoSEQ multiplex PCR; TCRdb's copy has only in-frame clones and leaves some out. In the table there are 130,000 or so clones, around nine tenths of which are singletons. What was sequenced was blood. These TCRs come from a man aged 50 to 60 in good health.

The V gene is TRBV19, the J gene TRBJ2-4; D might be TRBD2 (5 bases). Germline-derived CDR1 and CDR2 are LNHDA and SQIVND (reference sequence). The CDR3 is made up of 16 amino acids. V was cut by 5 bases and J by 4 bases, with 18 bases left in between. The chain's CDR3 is CASSRSRAQTKNIQYF. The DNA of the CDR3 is TGTGCCAGTAGTCGGTCGAGGGCGCAGACTAAAAACATTCAGTACTTC. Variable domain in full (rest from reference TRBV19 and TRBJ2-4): DGGITQSPKYLFRKEGQNVTLSCEQNLNHDAMYWYRQDPGQGLRLIYYSQIVNDFQKGDIAEGYSVSREKKESFPLTVTSAQKNPTAFYLCASSRSRAQTKNIQYFGAGTRLSVL.

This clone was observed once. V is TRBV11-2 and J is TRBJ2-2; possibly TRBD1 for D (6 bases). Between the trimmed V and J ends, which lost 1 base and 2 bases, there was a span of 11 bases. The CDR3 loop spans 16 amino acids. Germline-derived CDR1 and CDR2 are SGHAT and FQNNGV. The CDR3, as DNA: TGTGCCAGCAGCTTAGTAGGGACACCTAACACCGGGGAGCTGTTTTTT. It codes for CASSLVGTPNTGELFF.

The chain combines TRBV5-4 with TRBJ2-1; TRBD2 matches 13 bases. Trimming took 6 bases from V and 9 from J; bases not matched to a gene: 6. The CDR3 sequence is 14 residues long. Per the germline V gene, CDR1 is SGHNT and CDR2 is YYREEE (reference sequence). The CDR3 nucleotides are TGTGCCAGCACCCCGGGACTAGCGGGGCGTGAGCAGTTCTTC. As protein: CASTPGLAGREQFF. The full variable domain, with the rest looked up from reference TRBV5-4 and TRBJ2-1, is ETGVTQSPTHLIKTRGQQVTLRCSSQSGHNTVSWYQQALGQGPQFIFQYYREEENGRGNFPPRFSGLQFPNYSSELNVNALELDDSALYLCASTPGLAGREQFFGPGTRLTVL.

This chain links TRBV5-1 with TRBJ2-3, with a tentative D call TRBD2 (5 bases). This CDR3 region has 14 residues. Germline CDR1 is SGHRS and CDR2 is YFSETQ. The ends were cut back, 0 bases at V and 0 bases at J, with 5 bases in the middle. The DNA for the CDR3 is TGCGCCAGCAGCTTGGCGGGGAGCACAGATACGCAGTATTTT. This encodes CASSLAGSTDTQYF.

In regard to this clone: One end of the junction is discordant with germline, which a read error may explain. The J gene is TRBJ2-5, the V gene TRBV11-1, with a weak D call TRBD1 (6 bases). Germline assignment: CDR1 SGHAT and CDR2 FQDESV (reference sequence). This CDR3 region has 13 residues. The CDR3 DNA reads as TGTGCCAGCAGCGGGACAACACAAGAGCCCCAGTACTTC. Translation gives CASSGTTQEPQYF.

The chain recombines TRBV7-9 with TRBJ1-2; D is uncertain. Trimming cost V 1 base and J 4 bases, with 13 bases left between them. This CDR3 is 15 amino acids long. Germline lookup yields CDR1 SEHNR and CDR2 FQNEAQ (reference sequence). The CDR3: CASSLGRAAIYGYTF. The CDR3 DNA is TGTGCCAGCAGCTTAGGAAGGGCGGCGATCTATGGCTACACCTTC.

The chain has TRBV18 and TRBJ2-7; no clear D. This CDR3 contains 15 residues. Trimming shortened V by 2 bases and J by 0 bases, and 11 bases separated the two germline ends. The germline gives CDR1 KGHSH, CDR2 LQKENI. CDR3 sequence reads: CASSPESTFSYEQYF. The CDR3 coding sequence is TGTGCCAGCTCACCAGAGTCTACATTCTCCTACGAGCAGTACTTC.

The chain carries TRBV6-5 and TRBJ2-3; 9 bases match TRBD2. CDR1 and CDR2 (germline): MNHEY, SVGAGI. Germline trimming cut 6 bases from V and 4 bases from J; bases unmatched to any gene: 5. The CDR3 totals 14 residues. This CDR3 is CASSLKRGADTQYF. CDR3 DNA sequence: TGTGCCAGCAGCCTAAAGCGGGGGGCAGATACGCAGTATTTT.

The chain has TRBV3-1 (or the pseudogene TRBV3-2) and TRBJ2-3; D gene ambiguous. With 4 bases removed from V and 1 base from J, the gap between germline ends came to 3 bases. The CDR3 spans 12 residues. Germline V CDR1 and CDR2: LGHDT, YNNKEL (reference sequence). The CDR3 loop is CASSRRTDTQYF. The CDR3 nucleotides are TGTGCCAGCAGCCGACGCACAGATACGCAGTATTTT.

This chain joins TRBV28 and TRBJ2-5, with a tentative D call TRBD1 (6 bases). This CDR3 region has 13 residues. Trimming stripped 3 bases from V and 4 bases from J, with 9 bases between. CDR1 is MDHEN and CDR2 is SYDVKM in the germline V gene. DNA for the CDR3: TGTGCCAGCAGTTTCTTCAGGGGAGAGACCCAGTACTTC. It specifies CASSFFRGETQYF.

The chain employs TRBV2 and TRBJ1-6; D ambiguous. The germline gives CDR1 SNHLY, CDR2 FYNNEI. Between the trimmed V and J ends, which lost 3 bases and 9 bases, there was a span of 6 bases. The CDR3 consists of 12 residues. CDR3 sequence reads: CASSEVGSPLHF. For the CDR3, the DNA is TGTGCCAGCAGTGAGGTGGGTTCACCCCTCCACTTT.

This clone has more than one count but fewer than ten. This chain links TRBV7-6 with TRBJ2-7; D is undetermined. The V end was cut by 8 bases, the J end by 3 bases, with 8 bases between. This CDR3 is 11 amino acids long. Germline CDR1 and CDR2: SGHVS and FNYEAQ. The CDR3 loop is CASGNYYEQYF. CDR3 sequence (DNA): TGTGCCAGCGGCAATTACTACGAGCAGTACTTC.

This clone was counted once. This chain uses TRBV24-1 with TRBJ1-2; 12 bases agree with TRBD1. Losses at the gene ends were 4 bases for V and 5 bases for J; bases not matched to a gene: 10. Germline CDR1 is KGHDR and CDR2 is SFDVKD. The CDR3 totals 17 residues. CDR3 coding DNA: TGTGCCACCAGTGACAGCGGGACAGGGGGCGGAAGATATGGCTACACCTTC. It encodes CATSDSGTGGGRYGYTF.

CDR3 protein: CASSTRGGSEAFF. The CDR3 DNA reads as TGTGCCAGCAGCACTAGGGGGGGGTCTGAAGCTTTCTTT. The chain carries TRBV3-1 (or the pseudogene TRBV3-2) and TRBJ1-1, with D tentatively TRBD1 (6 bases). The germline gives CDR1 LGHDT, CDR2 YNNKEL (reference sequence). The V gene lost 5 bases and the J gene lost 6 bases, with 13 bases spanning the gap. CDR3 length equals 13 residues.

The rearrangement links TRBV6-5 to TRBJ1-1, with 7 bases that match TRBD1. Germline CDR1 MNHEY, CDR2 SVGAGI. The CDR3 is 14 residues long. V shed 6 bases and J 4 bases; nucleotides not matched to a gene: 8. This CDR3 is CASRPGGGRTEAFF. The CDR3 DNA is TGTGCCAGCAGGCCGGGAGGGGGCCGCACTGAAGCTTTCTTT.

The CDR3 sequence: CASSLEQAYAGAQYF. The CDR3 bases are TGTGCCAGCAGTTTAGAACAGGCGTACGCAGGGGCCCAGTACTTC. The chain joins TRBV28 to TRBJ2-5, with D tentatively TRBD1 (6 bases). The CDR3 runs 15 residues. The V end was cut by 2 bases, the J end by 9 bases, with 19 bases between. Germline lookup yields CDR1 MDHEN and CDR2 SYDVKM. The complete variable domain, with remaining parts taken from reference TRBV28 and TRBJ2-5, reads DVKVTQSSRYLVKRTGEKVFLECVQDMDHENMFWYRQDPGLGLRLIYFSYDVKMKEKGDIPEGYSVSREKKERFSLILESASTNQTSMYLCASSLEQAYAGAQYFGPGTRLLVL.

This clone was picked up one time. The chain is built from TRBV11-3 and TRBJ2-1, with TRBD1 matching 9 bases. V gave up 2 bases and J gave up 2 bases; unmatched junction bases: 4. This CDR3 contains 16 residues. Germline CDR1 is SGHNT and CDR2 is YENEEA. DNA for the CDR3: TGTGCCAGCAGCTTAAGGGGACAGGGTACCTACAATGAGCAGTTCTTC. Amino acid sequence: CASSLRGQGTYNEQFF.

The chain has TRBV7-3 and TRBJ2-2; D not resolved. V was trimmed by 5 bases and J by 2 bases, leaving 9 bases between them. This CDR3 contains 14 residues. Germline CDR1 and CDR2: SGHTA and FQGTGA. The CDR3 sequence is CASSPLGNTGELFF. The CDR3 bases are TGTGCCAGCAGCCCCCTGGGAAACACCGGGGAGCTGTTTTTT.

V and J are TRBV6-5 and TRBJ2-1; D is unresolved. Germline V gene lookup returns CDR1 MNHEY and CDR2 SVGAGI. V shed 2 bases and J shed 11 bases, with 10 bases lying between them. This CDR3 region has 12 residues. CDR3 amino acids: CASSYRRGQQFF. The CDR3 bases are TGTGCCAGCAGTTACCGTCGTGGACAGCAGTTCTTC.

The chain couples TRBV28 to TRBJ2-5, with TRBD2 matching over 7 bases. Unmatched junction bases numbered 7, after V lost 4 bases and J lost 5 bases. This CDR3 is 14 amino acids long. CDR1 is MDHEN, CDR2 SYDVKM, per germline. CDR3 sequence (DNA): TGTGCCAGCAGTTCCTCACTAGCGCGTGAGACCCAGTACTTC. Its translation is CASSSSLARETQYF.

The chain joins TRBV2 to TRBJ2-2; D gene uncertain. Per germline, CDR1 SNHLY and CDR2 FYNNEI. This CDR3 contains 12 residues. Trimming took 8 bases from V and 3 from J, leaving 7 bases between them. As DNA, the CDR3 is TGTGCCAGCGCCCTGGACACCGGGGAGCTGTTTTTT. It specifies CASALDTGELFF.

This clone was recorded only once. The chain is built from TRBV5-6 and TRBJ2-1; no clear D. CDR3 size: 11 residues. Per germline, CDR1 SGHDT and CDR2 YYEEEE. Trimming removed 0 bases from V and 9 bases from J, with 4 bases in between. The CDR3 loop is CASSLGGEQFF. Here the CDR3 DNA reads TGTGCCAGCAGCTTGGGGGGTGAGCAGTTCTTC.

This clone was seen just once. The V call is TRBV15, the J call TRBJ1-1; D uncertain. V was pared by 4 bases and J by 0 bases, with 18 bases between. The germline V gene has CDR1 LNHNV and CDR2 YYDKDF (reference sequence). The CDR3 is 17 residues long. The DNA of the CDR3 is TGTGCCACCAGCAATTTAAGGAGCAGCTATATGAACACTGAAGCTTTCTTT. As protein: CATSNLRSSYMNTEAFF.